A single sample is the source of the 3 T cell receptor beta chains below, sequenced in a study of T and B cells in COVID-19 patients. BIOMED2 TRB-A/B primer pools were used in multiplex TRB PCR. MiXCR, run by TCRdb on the multiplex PCR reads, gives a single entry per CDR3 protein. The sample includes 4,500 to 5,000 distinct CDR3 sequences, approximately 33% seen only once; the top ten take about 24%. Each TRB amplification used roughly 250-550 ng of genomic DNA from blood. The sample consisted of blood. The source of these receptors is a human donor who had recovered from COVID-19.

CDR3 sequence reads: CASSLFQGNVLTF. The CDR3 nucleotides are TGTGCCAGCAGTTTGTTCCAGGGTAACGTCCTGACTTTC. This chain links TRBV27 with TRBJ2-6, with D possibly matching TRBD1 (5 bases). The CDR3 is 13 amino acids. V dropped 3 bases and J dropped 10 bases, with 10 bases sitting between them. Germline V CDR1 and CDR2: MNHEY, SMNVEV (reference sequence). Drawing the rest from reference TRBV27 and TRBJ2-6, the complete variable domain is EAQVTQNPRYLITVTGKKLTVTCSQNMNHEYMSWYRQDPGLGLRQIYYSMNVEVTDKGDVPEGYKVSRKEKRNFPLILESPSPNQTSLYFCASSLFQGNVLTFGAGSRLTVL.

The chain joins TRBV6-5 to TRBJ2-7; D is undetermined. The V and J ends lost 4 bases and 0 bases respectively, with 10 bases between them. Germline V CDR1 and CDR2: MNHEY, SVGAGI. This CDR3 comprises 14 residues. The CDR3 nucleotides read TGTGCCAGCAGTTCCCATCGGAGCTCCTACGAGCAGTACTTC. This codes for CASSSHRSSYEQYF.

CDR3: CASSWGAGMADTQYF. CDR3 DNA: TGCGCCAGCAGCTGGGGGGCAGGGATGGCGGATACGCAGTATTTT. This chain uses TRBV5-1 with TRBJ2-3; D possibly uses TRBD1 or TRBD2 (6 bases each). Trimming took 3 bases from V and 6 from J, leaving 17 bases between them. CDR3 size: 15 residues. Germline V gene lookup returns CDR1 SGHRS and CDR2 YFSETQ.